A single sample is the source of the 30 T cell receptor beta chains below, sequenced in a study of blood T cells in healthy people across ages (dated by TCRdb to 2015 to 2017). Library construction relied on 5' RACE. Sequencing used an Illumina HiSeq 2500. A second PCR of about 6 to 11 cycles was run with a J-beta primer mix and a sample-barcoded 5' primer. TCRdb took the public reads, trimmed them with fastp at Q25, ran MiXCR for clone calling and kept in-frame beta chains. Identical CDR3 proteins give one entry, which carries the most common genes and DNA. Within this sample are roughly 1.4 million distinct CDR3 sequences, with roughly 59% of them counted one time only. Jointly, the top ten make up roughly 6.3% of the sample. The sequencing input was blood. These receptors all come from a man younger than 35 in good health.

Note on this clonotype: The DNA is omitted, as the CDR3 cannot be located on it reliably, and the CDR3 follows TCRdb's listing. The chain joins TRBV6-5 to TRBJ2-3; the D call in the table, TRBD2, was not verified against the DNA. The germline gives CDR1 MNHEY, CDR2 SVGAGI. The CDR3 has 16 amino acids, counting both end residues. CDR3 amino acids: CASSSSEGPNTDTQYF.

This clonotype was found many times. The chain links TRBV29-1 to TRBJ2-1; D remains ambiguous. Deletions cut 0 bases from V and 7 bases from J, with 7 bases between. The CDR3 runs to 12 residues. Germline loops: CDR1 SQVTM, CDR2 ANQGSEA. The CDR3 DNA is TGCAGCGTTGAAGAGGGCGGAAATGAGCAGTTCTTC. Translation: CSVEEGGNEQFF.

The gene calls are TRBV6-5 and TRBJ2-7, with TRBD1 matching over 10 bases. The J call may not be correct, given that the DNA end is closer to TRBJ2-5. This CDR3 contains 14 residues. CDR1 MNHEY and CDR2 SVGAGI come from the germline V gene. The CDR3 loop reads CASTPPGQGETQYF. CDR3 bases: TGTGCCAGCACACCTCCGGGACAGGGGGAGACCCAGTACTTC.

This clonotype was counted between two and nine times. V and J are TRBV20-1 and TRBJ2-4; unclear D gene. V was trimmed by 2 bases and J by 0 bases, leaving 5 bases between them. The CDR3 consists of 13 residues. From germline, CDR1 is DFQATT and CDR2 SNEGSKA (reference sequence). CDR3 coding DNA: TGCAGTGCTAGAATAGTAGCCAAAAACATTCAGTACTTC. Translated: CSARIVAKNIQYF.

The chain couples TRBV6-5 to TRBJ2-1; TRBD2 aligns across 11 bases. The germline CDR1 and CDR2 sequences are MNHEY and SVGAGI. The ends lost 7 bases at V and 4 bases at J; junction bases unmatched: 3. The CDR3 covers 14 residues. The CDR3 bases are TGTGCCAGCACGGGACTAGCGGATTACAATGAGCAGTTCTTC. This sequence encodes CASTGLADYNEQFF.

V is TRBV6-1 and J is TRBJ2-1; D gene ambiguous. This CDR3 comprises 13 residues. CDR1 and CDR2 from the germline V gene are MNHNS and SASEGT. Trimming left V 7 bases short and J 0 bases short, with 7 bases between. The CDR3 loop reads CASTGYSYNEQFF. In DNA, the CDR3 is TGTGCCAGCACGGGTTACTCCTACAATGAGCAGTTCTTC.

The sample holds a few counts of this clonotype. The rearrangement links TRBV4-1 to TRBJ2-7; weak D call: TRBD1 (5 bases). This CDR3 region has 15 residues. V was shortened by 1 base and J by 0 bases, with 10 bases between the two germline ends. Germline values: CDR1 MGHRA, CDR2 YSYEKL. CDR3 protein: CASSQGQQSSYEQYF. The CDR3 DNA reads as TGCGCCAGCAGCCAAGGACAGCAGAGCTCCTACGAGCAGTACTTC.

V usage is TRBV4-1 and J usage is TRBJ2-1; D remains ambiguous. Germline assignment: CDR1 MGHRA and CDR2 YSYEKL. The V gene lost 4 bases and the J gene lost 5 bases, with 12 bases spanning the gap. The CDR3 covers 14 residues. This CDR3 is CASSLISEDNEQFF. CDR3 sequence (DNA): TGCGCCAGCAGCCTCATCAGCGAAGACAATGAGCAGTTCTTC.

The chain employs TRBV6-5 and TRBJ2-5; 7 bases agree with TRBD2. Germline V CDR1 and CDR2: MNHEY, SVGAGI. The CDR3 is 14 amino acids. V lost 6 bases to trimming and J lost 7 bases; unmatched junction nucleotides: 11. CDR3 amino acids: CASRGLAASGTQYF. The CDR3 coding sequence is TGTGCCAGCAGAGGCCTAGCGGCATCAGGGACCCAGTACTTC.

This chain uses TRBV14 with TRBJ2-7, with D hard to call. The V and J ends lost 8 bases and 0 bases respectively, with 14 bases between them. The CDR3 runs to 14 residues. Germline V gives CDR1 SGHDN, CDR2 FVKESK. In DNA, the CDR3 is TGTGCCAGCTCGGAGAGCCTAAGCTCCTACGAGCAGTACTTC. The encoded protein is CASSESLSSYEQYF.

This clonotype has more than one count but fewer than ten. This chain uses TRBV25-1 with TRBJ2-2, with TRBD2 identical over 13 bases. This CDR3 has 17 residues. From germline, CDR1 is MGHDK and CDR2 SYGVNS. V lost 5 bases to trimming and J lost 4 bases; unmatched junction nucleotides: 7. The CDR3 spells CASSRLAGGHLTGELFF. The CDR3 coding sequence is TGTGCCAGCAGTCGACTAGCGGGAGGTCACCTCACCGGGGAGCTGTTTTTT.

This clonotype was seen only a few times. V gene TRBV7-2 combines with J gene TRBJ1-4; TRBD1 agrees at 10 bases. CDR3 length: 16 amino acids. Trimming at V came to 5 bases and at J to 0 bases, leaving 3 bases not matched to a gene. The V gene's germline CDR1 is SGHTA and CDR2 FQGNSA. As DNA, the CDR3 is TGTGCCAGCAGCGGGGACAGGGGTGCAACTAATGAAAAACTGTTTTTT. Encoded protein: CASSGDRGATNEKLFF. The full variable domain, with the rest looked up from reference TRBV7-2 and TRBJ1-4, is GAGVSQSPSNKVTEKGKDVELRCDPISGHTALYWYRQSLGQGLEFLIYFQGNSAPDKSGLPSDRFSAERTGGSVSTLTIQRTQQEDSAVYLCASSGDRGATNEKLFFGSGTQLSVL.

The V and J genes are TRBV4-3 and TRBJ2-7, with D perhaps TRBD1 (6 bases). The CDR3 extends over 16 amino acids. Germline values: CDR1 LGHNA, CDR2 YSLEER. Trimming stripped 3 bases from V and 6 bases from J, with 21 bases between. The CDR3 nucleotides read TGCGCCAGCAGCCAGTACCCCGGGACAATCCCCTCCGAGCAGTACTTC. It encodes CASSQYPGTIPSEQYF.

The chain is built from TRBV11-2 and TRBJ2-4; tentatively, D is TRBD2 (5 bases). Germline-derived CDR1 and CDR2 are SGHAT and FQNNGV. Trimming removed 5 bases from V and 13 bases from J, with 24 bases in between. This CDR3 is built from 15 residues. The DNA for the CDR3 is TGTGCCAGCAGCCCCCCCGGGATCCACATTTGGGAGCAGTACTTC. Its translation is CASSPPGIHIWEQYF.

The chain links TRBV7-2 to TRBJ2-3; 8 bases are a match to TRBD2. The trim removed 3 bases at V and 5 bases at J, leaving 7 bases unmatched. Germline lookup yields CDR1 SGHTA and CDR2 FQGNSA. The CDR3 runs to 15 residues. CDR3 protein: CASSFTGRVGDTQYF. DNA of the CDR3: TGTGCCAGCAGCTTCACCGGGAGGGTCGGAGATACGCAGTATTTT. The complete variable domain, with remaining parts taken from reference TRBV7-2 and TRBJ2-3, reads GAGVSQSPSNKVTEKGKDVELRCDPISGHTALYWYRQSLGQGLEFLIYFQGNSAPDKSGLPSDRFSAERTGGSVSTLTIQRTQQEDSAVYLCASSFTGRVGDTQYFGPGTRLTVL.

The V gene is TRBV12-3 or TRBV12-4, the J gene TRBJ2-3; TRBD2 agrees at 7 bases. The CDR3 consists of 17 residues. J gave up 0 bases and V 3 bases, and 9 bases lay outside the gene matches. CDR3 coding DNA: TGTGCCAGCAGTTTTTTGGGGGGGAGACCTAGCACAGATACGCAGTATTTT. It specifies CASSFLGGRPSTDTQYF.

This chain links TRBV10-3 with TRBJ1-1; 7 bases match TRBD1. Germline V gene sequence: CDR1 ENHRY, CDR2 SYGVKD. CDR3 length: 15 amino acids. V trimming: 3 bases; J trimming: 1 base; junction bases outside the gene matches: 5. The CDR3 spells CAISDRQGGNTEAFF. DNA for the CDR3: TGTGCCATCAGTGATAGACAGGGTGGGAACACTGAAGCTTTCTTT.

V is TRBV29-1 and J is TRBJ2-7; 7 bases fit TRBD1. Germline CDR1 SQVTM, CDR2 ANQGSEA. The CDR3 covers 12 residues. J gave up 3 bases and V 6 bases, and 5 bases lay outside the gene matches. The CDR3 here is CSVGDSLYEQYF. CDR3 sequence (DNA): TGCAGCGTCGGGGACAGCCTCTACGAGCAGTACTTC.

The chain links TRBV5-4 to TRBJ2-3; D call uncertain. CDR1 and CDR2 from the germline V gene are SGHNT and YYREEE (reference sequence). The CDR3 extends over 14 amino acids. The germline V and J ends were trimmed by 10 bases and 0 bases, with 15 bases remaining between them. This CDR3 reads CAGSSVASTDTQYF. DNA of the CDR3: TGTGCCGGTTCATCCGTTGCTAGCACAGATACGCAGTATTTT. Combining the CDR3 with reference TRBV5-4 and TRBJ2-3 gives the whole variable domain ETGVTQSPTHLIKTRGQQVTLRCSSQSGHNTVSWYQQALGQGPQFIFQYYREEENGRGNFPPRFSGLQFPNYSSELNVNALELDDSALYLCAGSSVASTDTQYFGPGTRLTVL.

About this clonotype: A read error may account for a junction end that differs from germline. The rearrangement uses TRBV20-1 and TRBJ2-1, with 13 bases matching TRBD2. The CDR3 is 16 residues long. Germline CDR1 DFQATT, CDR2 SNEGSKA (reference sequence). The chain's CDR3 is CGADLTSGGASGEQFF. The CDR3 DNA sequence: TGCGGTGCTGACCTAACTAGCGGGGGGGCGTCTGGGGAGCAGTTCTTC.

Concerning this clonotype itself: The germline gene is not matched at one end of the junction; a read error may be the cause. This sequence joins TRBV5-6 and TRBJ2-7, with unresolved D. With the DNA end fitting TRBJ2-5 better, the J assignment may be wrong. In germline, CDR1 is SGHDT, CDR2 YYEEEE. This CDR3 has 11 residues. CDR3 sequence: CVSSSTQTQYF. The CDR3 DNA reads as TGTGTCAGCAGCTCCACGCAGACCCAGTACTTC.

CDR3 in DNA: TGCGCCAGCAGCCAAGTCGACAGGGACAATTCACCCCTCCACTTT. Translating gives CASSQVDRDNSPLHF. The V call is TRBV4-1, the J call TRBJ1-6; the match to TRBD1 covers 7 bases. The CDR3 spans 15 residues. V shed 1 base, J shed 7 bases, and the junction held 4 bases outside the gene matches. Germline lookup yields CDR1 MGHRA and CDR2 YSYEKL.

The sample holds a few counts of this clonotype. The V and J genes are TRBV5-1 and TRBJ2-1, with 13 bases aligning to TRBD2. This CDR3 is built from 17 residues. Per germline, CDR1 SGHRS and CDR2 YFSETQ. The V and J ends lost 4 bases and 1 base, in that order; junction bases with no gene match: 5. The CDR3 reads CASSVTSGGASYNEQFF. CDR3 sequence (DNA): TGCGCCAGCAGCGTAACTAGCGGGGGGGCTTCCTACAATGAGCAGTTCTTC.

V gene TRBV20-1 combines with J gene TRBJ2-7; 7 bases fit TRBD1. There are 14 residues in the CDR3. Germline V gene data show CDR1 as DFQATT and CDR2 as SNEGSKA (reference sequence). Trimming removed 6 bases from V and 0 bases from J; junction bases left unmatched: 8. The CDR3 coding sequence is TGCAGTGCGGATCGAGGGACAGCCTCCTACGAGCAGTACTTC. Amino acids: CSADRGTASYEQYF.

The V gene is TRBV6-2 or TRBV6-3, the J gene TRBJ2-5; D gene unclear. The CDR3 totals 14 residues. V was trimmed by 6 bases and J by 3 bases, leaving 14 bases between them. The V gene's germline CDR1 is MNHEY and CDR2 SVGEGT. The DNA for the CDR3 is TGTGCCAGCAGGCTGGCTGTTCGGAAAGAGACCCAGTACTTC. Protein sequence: CASRLAVRKETQYF.

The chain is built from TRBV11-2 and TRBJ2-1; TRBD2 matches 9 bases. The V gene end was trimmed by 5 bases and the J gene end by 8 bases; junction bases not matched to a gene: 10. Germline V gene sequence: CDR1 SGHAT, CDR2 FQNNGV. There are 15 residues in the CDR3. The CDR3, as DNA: TGTGCCAGCAGCCCTGGGGGTAGCGGGAGCGATGAGCAGTTCTTC. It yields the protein CASSPGGSGSDEQFF.

CDR3 in amino acids: CASSKAPTAEETQYF. The CDR3 bases are TGTGCCAGCAGCAAAGCCCCGACAGCCGAAGAGACCCAGTACTTC. The chain joins TRBV21-1 to TRBJ2-5; the table's D call TRBD1 went unverified against the DNA. TRBV21-1 is given as a pseudogene. The CDR3 loop spans 15 amino acids.

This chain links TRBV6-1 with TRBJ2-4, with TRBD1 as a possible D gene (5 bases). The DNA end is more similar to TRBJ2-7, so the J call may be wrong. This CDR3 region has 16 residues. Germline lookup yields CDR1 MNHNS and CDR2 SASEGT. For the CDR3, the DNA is TGTGCCAGCATCGATGAGTATGACAGCAATTCCTACGAGCAGTACTTC. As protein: CASIDEYDSNSYEQYF.

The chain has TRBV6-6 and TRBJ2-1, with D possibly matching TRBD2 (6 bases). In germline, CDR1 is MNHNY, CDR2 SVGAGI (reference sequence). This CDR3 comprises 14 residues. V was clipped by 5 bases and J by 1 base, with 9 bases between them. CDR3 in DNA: TGTGCCAGCAGTATAGCGGATTCCTACAATGAGCAGTTCTTC. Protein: CASSIADSYNEQFF.

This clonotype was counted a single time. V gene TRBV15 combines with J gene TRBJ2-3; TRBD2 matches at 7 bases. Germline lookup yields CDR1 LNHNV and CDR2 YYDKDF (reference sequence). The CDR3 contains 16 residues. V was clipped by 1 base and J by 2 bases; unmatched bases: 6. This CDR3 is CATSRAATSPTDTQYF. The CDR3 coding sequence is TGTGCCACCAGCAGAGCCGCGACTAGCCCCACAGATACGCAGTATTTT.